Listed here are 28 T cell receptor beta chains from one sample, sequenced in a study of CD8+ T cells in alopecia areata (dated by TCRdb to the late 2010s). The library was generated by the immunoSEQ multiplex PCR assay. For TCR sequencing, RNA was extracted from every sample and reverse transcribed into cDNA to serve as template. TCRdb limited this immuneACCESS table to in-frame rearrangements with V and J called. A share of clones is missing; checked studies link under half to unresolved V genes, and the rest is unexplained. The sample table lists approximately 120,000 clones, 60% to 65% of them with a count of one. Under 7.5% of the sample is in the top ten clones. The time point tag for this specimen amounts to: around 29 days on oral tofacitinib. The treatment or condition label, read with the paper, signifies: oral pan-JAK inhibitor, 5-10 mg twice daily. This sample comprised CD4+ T cells sorted from blood, obtained at week 4, from a patient treated with tofacitinib. Source of these receptors: a human donor with alopecia areata.

The chain links TRBV10-3 to TRBJ2-3; D is possibly TRBD2 (6 bases). Germline V gene sequence: CDR1 ENHRY, CDR2 SYGVKD. The V end lost 3 bases, the J end lost 2 bases, and 12 bases lay between the germline ends. The length of the CDR3 is 15 residues. The CDR3 protein is CAISDRDSPTDTQYF. The CDR3 DNA is TGTGCCATCAGTGACAGGGACTCCCCCACAGATACGCAGTATTTT.

The chain recombines TRBV6-1 with TRBJ1-1; D ambiguous. Germline V gene lookup returns CDR1 MNHNS and CDR2 SASEGT. The length of the CDR3 is 12 residues. V lost 3 bases to trimming and J lost 5 bases, with 7 bases between them. The CDR3 region is CASSDGWTEAFF. CDR3 DNA sequence: TGTGCCAGCAGTGACGGGTGGACTGAAGCTTTCTTT.

The V gene is TRBV10-3, the J gene TRBJ1-2; D is uncertain. This CDR3 comprises 13 residues. Trimming shortened V by 6 bases and J by 0 bases, and 8 bases separated the two germline ends. The germline CDR1 and CDR2 sequences are ENHRY and SYGVKD. CDR3 sequence reads: CAIRAMANYGYTF. The CDR3 region has the DNA TGTGCCATCAGAGCCATGGCTAACTATGGCTACACCTTC.

The chain links TRBV6-5 to TRBJ1-5; weak D call: TRBD1 (5 bases). Looked up from germline, CDR1 is MNHEY and CDR2 is SVGAGI. Trimming stripped 1 base from V and 7 bases from J, with 11 bases between. The CDR3 spans 14 residues. CDR3 in DNA: TGTGCCAGCAGTTACTATAGGGGCAGGCAGCCCCAGCATTTT. It is translated as CASSYYRGRQPQHF.

The chain is built from TRBV29-1 and TRBJ2-3; TRBD1 might be the D (6 bases). V was clipped by 6 bases and J by 2 bases, with 12 bases between them. This CDR3 comprises 13 residues. Per the germline V gene, CDR1 is SQVTM and CDR2 is ANQGSEA. The DNA of the CDR3 is TGCAGCGTCAGGACAGATATCACAGATACGCAGTATTTT. It specifies CSVRTDITDTQYF.

This sequence joins TRBV9 and TRBJ2-7, with 8 positions matching TRBD1. This CDR3 region has 14 residues. J was trimmed by 6 bases and V by 3 bases; bases with no gene match: 8. Germline-derived CDR1 and CDR2 are SGDLS and YYNGEE. CDR3 amino acids: CASSADRAGAEQYF. The CDR3 DNA follows: TGTGCCAGCAGCGCGGACAGGGCCGGGGCCGAGCAGTACTTC.

This clone was detected only a few times. V is TRBV27 and J is TRBJ1-5; D is possibly TRBD1 (5 bases). V lost 9 bases and J 7 bases, leaving 13 bases between the germline ends. The length of the CDR3 is 12 residues. CDR1 and CDR2 from the germline V gene are MNHEY and SMNVEV (reference sequence). Here the CDR3 reads CASPLPGQPQHF. Written as DNA, the CDR3 is TGTGCCAGTCCCTTACCAGGGCAGCCCCAGCATTTT.

The J gene is TRBJ1-1, the V gene TRBV7-9; 10 nucleotides agree with TRBD1. Germline assignment: CDR1 SEHNR and CDR2 FQNEAQ (reference sequence). There are 15 residues in the CDR3. Germline trimming cut 5 bases from V and 3 bases from J; bases unmatched to any gene: 6. The CDR3: CASSPRQGADTEAFF. Written as DNA, the CDR3 is TGTGCCAGCAGCCCTAGACAGGGGGCGGACACTGAAGCTTTCTTT.

J is TRBJ2-7 and V is TRBV10-3; D unclear. Germline V lookup: CDR1 ENHRY, CDR2 SYGVKD. This CDR3 comprises 14 residues. Trimming removed 3 bases at V and 2 bases at J, with 11 bases between. The CDR3 sequence: CAISDRMGTYEQYF. In nucleotides, the CDR3 is TGTGCCATCAGTGATCGTATGGGAACCTACGAGCAGTACTTC.

CDR3 loop: CASSLSRTGGSNQPQHF. The CDR3 DNA reads as TGTGCCAGCAGCCTAAGTAGGACAGGGGGTAGCAATCAGCCCCAGCATTTT. The rearrangement joins TRBV7-9 to TRBJ1-5; 10 bases align to TRBD1. The CDR3 is 17 residues long. Germline-derived CDR1 and CDR2 are SEHNR and FQNEAQ (reference sequence). V was pared by 5 bases and J by 0 bases, with 7 bases of the junction left unmatched. Filled out from reference TRBV7-9 and TRBJ1-5, the complete variable domain reads DTGVSQNPRHKITKRGQNVTFRCDPISEHNRLYWYRQTLGQGPEFLTYFQNEAQLEKSRLLSDRFSAERPKGSFSTLEIQRTEQGDSAMYLCASSLSRTGGSNQPQHFGDGTRLSIL.

The V and J genes are TRBV4-1 and TRBJ1-2, with a possible D match to TRBD1 (5 bases). CDR3 length equals 13 residues. From germline, CDR1 is MGHRA and CDR2 YSYEKL. Trimming removed 0 bases at V and 8 bases at J, with 10 bases between. CDR3 coding DNA: TGCGCCAGCAGCCAAGACAGGGTGAGAGGCTACACCTTC. This sequence encodes CASSQDRVRGYTF.

This clone was seen a few times. V is TRBV10-3 and J is TRBJ2-3, with D possibly matching TRBD1 (6 bases). CDR3 length: 13 amino acids. V dropped 6 bases and J dropped 4 bases, with 11 bases sitting between them. The germline CDR1 and CDR2 sequences are ENHRY and SYGVKD. CDR3 loop: CAIRQGSPDTQYF. The CDR3 region has the DNA TGTGCCATCAGACAGGGTTCCCCAGATACGCAGTATTTT.

The chain recombines TRBV4-1 with TRBJ2-1; no clear D gene. This CDR3 region has 12 residues. The V and J ends lost 5 bases and 6 bases respectively, with 8 bases between them. Germline V lookup: CDR1 MGHRA, CDR2 YSYEKL. CDR3 in amino acids: CASSGLLNEQFF. The CDR3, as DNA: TGCGCCAGCAGCGGATTACTCAATGAGCAGTTCTTC.

This clone has a handful of counts. The V gene is TRBV5-4, the J gene TRBJ2-3, with 9 bases identical to TRBD1. CDR3 length equals 19 residues. The ends lost 4 bases at V and 2 bases at J; junction bases unmatched: 17. Germline CDR1 reads SGHNT; CDR2 reads YYREEE (reference sequence). Here the CDR3 DNA reads TGTGCCAGCAGCCCCGTTCTCCGGACCGGGACAGGGCCCACAGATACGCAGTATTTT. This sequence encodes CASSPVLRTGTGPTDTQYF.

V and J are TRBV30 and TRBJ2-7; 10 nucleotides agree with TRBD1. Germline values: CDR1 GTSNPN, CDR2 SVGIG (reference sequence). The V and J ends lost 6 bases and 7 bases, in that order; junction bases with no gene match: 9. The CDR3 is 13 amino acids. In nucleotides, the CDR3 is TGTGCCTGCAGTCCCGGGACAGGGGTAGAGCAGTACTTC. Translation gives CACSPGTGVEQYF.

The chain recombines TRBV25-1 with TRBJ2-7; no definite D call. The CDR3 has 12 amino acids. Germline V gives CDR1 MGHDK, CDR2 SYGVNS. Trimming removed 11 bases from V and 1 base from J, with 12 bases in between. In nucleotides, the CDR3 is TGTGCCCGCTGCAGGAATTCCTACGAGCAGTACTTC. It is translated as CARCRNSYEQYF.

The table lists this clone with a few counts. The chain has TRBV7-2 and TRBJ2-6, with no clear D. Deletions cut 4 bases from V and 2 bases from J, with 6 bases between. Looked up from germline, CDR1 is SGHTA and CDR2 is FQGNSA. The CDR3 consists of 14 residues. CDR3: CASSSGPGANVLTF. The CDR3 DNA sequence: TGTGCCAGCAGCTCGGGTCCTGGGGCCAACGTCCTGACTTTC.

V is TRBV4-1 and J is TRBJ2-7; D is tentatively TRBD1 or TRBD2 (6 bases each). CDR1 is MGHRA, CDR2 YSYEKL, per germline. The V end lost 0 bases, the J end lost 0 bases, and 12 bases lay between the germline ends. The length of the CDR3 is 16 residues. DNA for the CDR3: TGCGCCAGCAGCCAAGAGGGGGGCAGATCCTCCTACGAGCAGTACTTC. Protein sequence: CASSQEGGRSSYEQYF.

A single count supports this clone. This rearrangement joins TRBV4-3 to TRBJ2-2; no clear D. From germline, CDR1 is LGHNA and CDR2 YSLEER. There are 17 residues in the CDR3. Trimming pared 1 base from V and 1 base from J, leaving 13 bases between. The CDR3: CASSQAYDRLNTGELFF. The CDR3 DNA reads TGCGCCAGCAGCCAAGCCTATGACCGGCTGAACACCGGGGAGCTGTTTTTT.

V and J are TRBV25-1 and TRBJ1-2; no clear D gene. From germline, CDR1 is MGHDK and CDR2 SYGVNS. Trimming pared 2 bases from V and 2 bases from J, leaving 3 bases between. This CDR3 region has 12 residues. This chain's CDR3 is CASSEQNYGYTF. The CDR3 DNA reads TGTGCCAGCAGTGAACAGAACTATGGCTACACCTTC.

A few counts support this clone. J is TRBJ1-1 and V is TRBV4-1, with D perhaps TRBD1 (6 bases). Germline assignment: CDR1 MGHRA and CDR2 YSYEKL. The ends were cut back, 4 bases at V and 1 base at J, with 13 bases in the middle. CDR3 length: 15 amino acids. The CDR3 DNA reads TGCGCCAGCAGCCTCGATCTACAGGGGAACACTGAAGCTTTCTTT. It yields the protein CASSLDLQGNTEAFF.

This clone came up a few times. V usage is TRBV9 and J usage is TRBJ1-1; 7 bases fit TRBD1. This CDR3 region has 15 residues. With 3 bases clipped from V and 5 bases from J, the junction kept 10 bases outside the gene matches. Germline CDR1 SGDLS, CDR2 YYNGEE. The CDR3 nucleotides are TGTGCCAGCAGCGGCACAGGGGTAACAGGGACTGAAGCTTTCTTT. This sequence encodes CASSGTGVTGTEAFF. Variable domain in full (rest from reference TRBV9 and TRBJ1-1): DSGVTQTPKHLITATGQRVTLRCSPRSGDLSVYWYQQSLDQGLQFLIQYYNGEERAKGNILERFSAQQFPDLHSELNLSSLELGDSALYFCASSGTGVTGTEAFFGQGTRLTVV.

This clone has only a few counts. The gene calls are TRBV29-1 and TRBJ2-7; either TRBD1 or TRBD2 may fit D (5 bases each). The V gene's germline CDR1 is SQVTM and CDR2 ANQGSEA. This CDR3 spans 12 amino acids. The CDR3 loop reads CRPAGSSYEQYF. The CDR3 nucleotides are TGCAGGCCGGCAGGGAGCTCCTACGAGCAGTACTTC.

This clone has a handful of counts. The V call is TRBV4-1, the J call TRBJ2-3; a weak D match, TRBD2 (6 bases). The ends were cut back, 3 bases at V and 6 bases at J, with 16 bases in the middle. This CDR3 comprises 15 residues. Germline lookup yields CDR1 MGHRA and CDR2 YSYEKL. DNA for the CDR3: TGCGCCAGCAGCCACGTAGGAGGGAGAGAGGATACGCAGTATTTT. Protein sequence: CASSHVGGREDTQYF.

The table lists this clone with a few counts. V and J are TRBV25-1 and TRBJ1-3; D call uncertain. Germline assignment: CDR1 MGHDK and CDR2 SYGVNS. This CDR3 has 12 residues. V lost 5 bases and J lost 4, with 6 bases in between. This chain's CDR3 is CASSNHGNTIYF. CDR3 bases: TGTGCCAGCAGTAACCACGGAAACACCATATATTTT.

The chain combines TRBV29-1 with TRBJ1-2, with D uncertain. Germline CDR1 reads SQVTM; CDR2 reads ANQGSEA. The CDR3 is 12 residues long. Trimming pared 6 bases from V and 3 bases from J, leaving 11 bases between. The CDR3 spells CSVLGDYYGYTF. The CDR3 DNA follows: TGCAGCGTCCTCGGAGATTACTATGGCTACACCTTC.

V is TRBV5-1 and J is TRBJ1-1, with no clear D. From germline, CDR1 is SGHRS and CDR2 YFSETQ. The CDR3 covers 13 residues. V gave up 4 bases and J gave up 7 bases, with 14 bases separating them. Here the CDR3 DNA reads TGCGCCAGCAGCGCTGGAGCCGACGGTGAAGCTTTCTTT. Residues: CASSAGADGEAFF.

This clone was found once. This chain links TRBV5-4 with TRBJ2-1; 12 bases align to TRBD1. This CDR3 is 15 amino acids long. J was trimmed by 8 bases and V by 4 bases; bases with no gene match: 7. Germline V CDR1 and CDR2: SGHNT, YYREEE (reference sequence). The CDR3 DNA follows: TGTGCCAGCAGCAACACGGGACAGGGGGCTGATGAGCAGTTCTTC. Residues: CASSNTGQGADEQFF.